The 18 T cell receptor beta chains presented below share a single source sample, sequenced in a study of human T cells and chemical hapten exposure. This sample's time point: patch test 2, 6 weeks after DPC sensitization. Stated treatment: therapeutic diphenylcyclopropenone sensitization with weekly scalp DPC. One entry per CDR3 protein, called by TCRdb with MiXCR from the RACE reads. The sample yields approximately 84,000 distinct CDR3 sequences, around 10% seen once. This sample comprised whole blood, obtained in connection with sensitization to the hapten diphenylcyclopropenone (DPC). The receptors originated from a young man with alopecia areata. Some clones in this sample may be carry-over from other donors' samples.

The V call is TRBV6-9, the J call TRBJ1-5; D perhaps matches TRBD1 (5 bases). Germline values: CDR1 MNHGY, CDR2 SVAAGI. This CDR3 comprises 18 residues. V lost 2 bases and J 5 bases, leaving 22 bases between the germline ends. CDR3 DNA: TGTGCCAGCAGTTATAAGGGGAGGGCCCCCCGCTTCCATCAGCCCCAGCATTTT. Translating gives CASSYKGRAPRFHQPQHF.

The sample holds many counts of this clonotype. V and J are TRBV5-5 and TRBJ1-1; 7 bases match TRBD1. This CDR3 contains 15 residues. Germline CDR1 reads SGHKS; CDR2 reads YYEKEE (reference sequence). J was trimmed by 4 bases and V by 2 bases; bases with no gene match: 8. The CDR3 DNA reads TGTGCCAGCAGCTTCTTAGACAGGGTGGGCACTGAAGCTTTCTTT. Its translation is CASSFLDRVGTEAFF.

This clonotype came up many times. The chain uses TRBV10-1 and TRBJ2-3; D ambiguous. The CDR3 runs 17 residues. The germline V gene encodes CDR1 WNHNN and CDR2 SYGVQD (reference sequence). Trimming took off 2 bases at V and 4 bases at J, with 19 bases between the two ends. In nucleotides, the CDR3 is TGCGCCAGCAGTGAGGGCCCGTCCTTTTCCGGGTCAGATACGCAGTATTTT. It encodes CASSEGPSFSGSDTQYF.

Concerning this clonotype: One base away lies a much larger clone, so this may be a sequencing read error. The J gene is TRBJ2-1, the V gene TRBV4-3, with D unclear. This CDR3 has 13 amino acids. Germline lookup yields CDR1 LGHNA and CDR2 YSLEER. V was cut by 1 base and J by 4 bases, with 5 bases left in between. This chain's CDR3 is CASSQGKYNEQFF. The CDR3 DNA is TGCGCCAGCAGCCAAGGGAAGTACAATGAGCAGTTCTTC.

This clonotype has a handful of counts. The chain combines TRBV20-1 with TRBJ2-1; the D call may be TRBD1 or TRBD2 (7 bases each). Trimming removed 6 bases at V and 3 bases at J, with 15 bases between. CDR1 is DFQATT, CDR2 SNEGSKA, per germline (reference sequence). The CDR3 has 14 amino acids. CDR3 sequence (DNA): TGCAGTGCCTACGGGGGGACAGACTACAATGAGCAGTTCTTC. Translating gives CSAYGGTDYNEQFF.

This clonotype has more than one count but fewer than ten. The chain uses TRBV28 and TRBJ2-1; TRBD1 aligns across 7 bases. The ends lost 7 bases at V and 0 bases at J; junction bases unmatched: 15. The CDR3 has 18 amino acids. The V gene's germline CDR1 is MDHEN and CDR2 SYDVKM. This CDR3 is CASTQSLTGLSSYNEQFF. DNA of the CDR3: TGTGCCAGCACCCAATCCCTGACAGGGTTGAGCTCCTACAATGAGCAGTTCTTC.

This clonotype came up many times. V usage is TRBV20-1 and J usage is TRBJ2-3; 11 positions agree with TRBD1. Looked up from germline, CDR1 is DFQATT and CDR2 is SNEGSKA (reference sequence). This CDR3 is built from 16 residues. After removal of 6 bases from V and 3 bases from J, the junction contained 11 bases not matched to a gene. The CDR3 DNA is TGCAGTGCCCTACCGGGGACAGGGGGTGGAACAGATACGCAGTATTTT. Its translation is CSALPGTGGGTDTQYF.

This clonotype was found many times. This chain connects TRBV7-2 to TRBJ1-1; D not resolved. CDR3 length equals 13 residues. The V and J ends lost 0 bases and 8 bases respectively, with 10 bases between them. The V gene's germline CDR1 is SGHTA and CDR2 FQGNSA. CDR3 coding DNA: TGTGCCAGCAGCTTAGCCCTAACAAGAGAAGCTTTCTTT. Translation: CASSLALTREAFF.

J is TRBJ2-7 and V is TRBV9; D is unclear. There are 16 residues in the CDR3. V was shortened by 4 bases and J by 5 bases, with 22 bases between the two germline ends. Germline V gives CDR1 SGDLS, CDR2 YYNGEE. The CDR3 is CASSLLAQALINEQYF. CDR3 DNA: TGTGCCAGCAGCCTCCTTGCCCAGGCCTTGATCAACGAGCAGTACTTC.

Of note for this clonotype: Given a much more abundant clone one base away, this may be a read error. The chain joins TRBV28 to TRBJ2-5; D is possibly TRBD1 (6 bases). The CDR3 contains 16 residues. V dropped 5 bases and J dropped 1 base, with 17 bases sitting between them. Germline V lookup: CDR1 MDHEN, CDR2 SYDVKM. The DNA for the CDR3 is TGTGCCAGCAGTCCCCAAGGGACACGGACCCAAGAGACCCAGTACTTC. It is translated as CASSPQGTRTQETQYF.

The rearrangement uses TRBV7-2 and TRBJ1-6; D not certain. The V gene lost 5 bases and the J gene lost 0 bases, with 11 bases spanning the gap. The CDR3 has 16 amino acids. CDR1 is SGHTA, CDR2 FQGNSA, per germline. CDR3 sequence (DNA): TGTGCCAGCAGCGCCCCGGGGAGCTCCTATAATTCACCCCTCCACTTT. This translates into CASSAPGSSYNSPLHF.

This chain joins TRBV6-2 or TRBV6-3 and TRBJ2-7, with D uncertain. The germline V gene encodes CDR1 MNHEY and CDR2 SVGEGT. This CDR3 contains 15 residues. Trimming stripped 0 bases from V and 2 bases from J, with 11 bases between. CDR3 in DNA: TGTGCCAGCAGTTACTCGGCGTTGCAGCCCTACGAGCAGTACTTC. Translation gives CASSYSALQPYEQYF.

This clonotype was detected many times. Here the CDR3 reads CSVVPAGGANTGELFF. The CDR3 DNA follows: TGCAGCGTTGTACCGGCAGGGGGCGCGAACACCGGGGAGCTGTTTTTT. The genes are TRBV29-1 and TRBJ2-2; 8 bases match TRBD1. This CDR3 contains 16 residues. Unmatched junction bases numbered 7, after V lost 4 bases and J lost 0 bases. Germline CDR1 and CDR2: SQVTM and ANQGSEA.

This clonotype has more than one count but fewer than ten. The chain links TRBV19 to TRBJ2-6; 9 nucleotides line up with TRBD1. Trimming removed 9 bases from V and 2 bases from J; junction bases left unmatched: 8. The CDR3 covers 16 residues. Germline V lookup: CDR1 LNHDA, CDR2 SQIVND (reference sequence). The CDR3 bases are TGTGCCAGAAAAGGGACAGGGTTCACTGGGGCCAACGTCCTGACTTTC. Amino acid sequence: CARKGTGFTGANVLTF.

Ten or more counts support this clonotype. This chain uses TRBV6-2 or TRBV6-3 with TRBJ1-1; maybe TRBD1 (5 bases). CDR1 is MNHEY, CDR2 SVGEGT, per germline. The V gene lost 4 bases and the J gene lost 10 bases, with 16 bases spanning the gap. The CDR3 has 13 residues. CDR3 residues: CASSWTNNRSAFF. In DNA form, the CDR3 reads TGTGCCAGCAGTTGGACAAATAATCGCTCAGCTTTCTTT.

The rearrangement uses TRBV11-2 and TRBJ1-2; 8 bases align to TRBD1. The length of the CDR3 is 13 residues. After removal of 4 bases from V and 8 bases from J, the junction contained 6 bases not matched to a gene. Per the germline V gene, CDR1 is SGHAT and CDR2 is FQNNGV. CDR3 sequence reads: CASSWSRGRGYTF. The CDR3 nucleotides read TGTGCCAGCAGCTGGAGCAGGGGGCGAGGCTACACCTTC.

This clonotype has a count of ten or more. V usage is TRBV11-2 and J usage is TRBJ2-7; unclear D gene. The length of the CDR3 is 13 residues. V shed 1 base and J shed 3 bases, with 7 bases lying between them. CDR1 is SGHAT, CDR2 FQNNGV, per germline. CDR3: CASSLGDNYEQYV. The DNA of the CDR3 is TGTGCCAGCAGCTTAGGAGATAACTACGAGCAGTACGTC.

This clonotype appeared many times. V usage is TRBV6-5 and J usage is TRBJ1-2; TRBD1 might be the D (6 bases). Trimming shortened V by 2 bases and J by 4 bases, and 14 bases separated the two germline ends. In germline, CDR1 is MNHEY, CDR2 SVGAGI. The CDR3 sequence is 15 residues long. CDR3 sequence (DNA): TGTGCCAGCAGTTACACTGGACAGAGCTCCTATGGCTACACCTTC. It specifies CASSYTGQSSYGYTF.